This passage covers 19 T cell receptor beta chains from one sample sequenced in a study of read filtering for tumor transcriptome and immune sequencing. This library used roughly 400 ng RNA and molecular barcoded adaptors spanning alpha/delta and beta/gamma chains. Each CDR3 protein gets one entry after TCRdb re-called the reads with MiXCR. The sample holds over 55,000 distinct CDR3 sequences, around 13% seen once. The sequenced sample was a population of CD138-negative cells sorted from bone marrow. The receptors shown here come from a donor at least 40 years old with multiple myeloma.

A single count supports this clonotype. A much more abundant neighbour one base away suggests this may be a read error. The gene calls are TRBV2 and TRBJ2-7; a weak D match, TRBD2 (6 bases). CDR3 size: 14 residues. Germline loops: CDR1 SNHLY, CDR2 FYNNEI. The CDR3 nucleotides are TGTGCCAGCAGTGAAATCGGGGGTACCTACGAGCGGTACTTC. It codes for CASSEIGGTYERYF. Full variable domain (outside the CDR3, taken from reference TRBV2 and TRBJ2-7): EPEVTQTPSHQVTQMGQEVILRCVPISNHLYFYWYRQILGQKVEFLVSFYNNEISEKSEIFDDQFSVERPDGSNFTLKIRSTKLEDSAMYFCASSEIGGTYERYFGPGTRLTVT.

This clonotype occurred many times. The chain carries TRBV29-1 and TRBJ1-2; TRBD1 is a possible D gene (6 bases). The CDR3 extends over 14 amino acids. Trimming removed 6 bases from V and 8 bases from J, with 22 bases in between. Germline assignment: CDR1 SQVTM and CDR2 ANQGSEA. Here the CDR3 reads CSVMWDNSLGGYTF. In DNA form, the CDR3 reads TGCAGCGTAATGTGGGACAACTCCCTGGGGGGCTACACCTTC.

The V call is TRBV14, the J call TRBJ2-7; D perhaps matches TRBD1 (5 bases). CDR1 and CDR2 (germline): SGHDN, FVKESK. The V and J ends lost 0 bases and 11 bases respectively, with 14 bases between them. The CDR3 loop spans 13 amino acids. CDR3 amino acids: CASSQDRSLGEYF. The DNA of the CDR3 is TGTGCCAGCAGCCAAGATCGCAGTCTAGGGGAGTACTTC.

There are many counts of this clonotype. This chain joins TRBV5-1 and TRBJ2-3; TRBD2 aligns across 8 bases. CDR3 length equals 15 residues. Germline V CDR1 and CDR2: SGHRS, YFSETQ. Trimming at V came to 0 bases and at J to 3 bases, leaving 3 bases not matched to a gene. The CDR3 is CASSLVAGTTDTQYF. CDR3 nucleotides: TGCGCCAGCAGCTTGGTAGCGGGGACAACAGATACGCAGTATTTT.

About this clonotype itself: Since a much larger clone is just one base distant, this may be a read error. For the CDR3, the DNA is TGTGCCAACAGCGAACAGGGACTAGCCAAAAACATTCAGTACTTC. Translated, it gives CANSEQGLAKNIQYF. The chain joins TRBV6-5 to TRBJ2-4; D may correspond to TRBD1 or TRBD2 (6 bases each). The V gene's germline CDR1 is MNHEY and CDR2 SVGAGI. The CDR3 extends over 15 amino acids. V lost 10 bases and J 0 bases, leaving 16 bases between the germline ends.

This clonotype was picked up many times. The chain has TRBV7-6 and TRBJ2-2; a possible D gene is TRBD1 (6 bases). V was trimmed by 5 bases and J by 1 base, leaving 11 bases between them. The CDR3 spans 15 residues. CDR1 and CDR2 from the germline V gene are SGHVS and FNYEAQ. CDR3 DNA sequence: TGTGCCAGCAGCCCCGGCAGGGGGAACACCGGGGAGCTGTTTTTT. Protein sequence: CASSPGRGNTGELFF.

This clonotype was recorded many times. The chain couples TRBV5-4 to TRBJ2-1; 11 bases map to TRBD2. The germline gives CDR1 SGHNT, CDR2 YYREEE (reference sequence). J was trimmed by 3 bases and V by 5 bases; bases with no gene match: 4. The CDR3 is made up of 15 amino acids. The CDR3 loop is CASRRGLADYNEQFF. In DNA form, the CDR3 reads TGTGCCAGCAGAAGGGGACTAGCGGACTACAATGAGCAGTTCTTC. Complete variable domain (other parts from reference TRBV5-4 and TRBJ2-1): ETGVTQSPTHLIKTRGQQVTLRCSSQSGHNTVSWYQQALGQGPQFIFQYYREEENGRGNFPPRFSGLQFPNYSSELNVNALELDDSALYLCASRRGLADYNEQFFGPGTRLTVL.

At least ten counts were recorded for this clonotype. This chain connects TRBV14 to TRBJ2-7; 7 bases fit TRBD2. The J segment lost 2 bases and the V segment lost 5 bases, leaving 9 bases of the junction unmatched. Germline V gene sequence: CDR1 SGHDN, CDR2 FVKESK. The CDR3 extends over 15 amino acids. CDR3 in amino acids: CASSSGLLRTYEQYF. The CDR3 DNA reads as TGTGCCAGCAGCTCGGGACTACTCAGAACCTACGAGCAGTACTTC. The whole variable domain, filled in from reference TRBV14 and TRBJ2-7, reads EAGVTQFPSHSVIEKGQTVTLRCDPISGHDNLYWYRRVMGKEIKFLLHFVKESKQDESGMPNNRFLAERTGGTYSTLKVQPAELEDSGVYFCASSSGLLRTYEQYFGPGTRLTVT.

This clonotype occurred many times. The chain combines TRBV23-1 with TRBJ2-1; TRBD2 might be the D (5 bases). TRBV23-1 has ORF status, its function being uncertain. With 0 bases removed from V and 1 base from J, the gap between germline ends came to 16 bases. CDR3 length: 18 amino acids. CDR3 nucleotide sequence: TGCGCCAGCAGTCAATCAATTCCGACTACCGTTTCCTACAATGAGCAGTTCTTC. Its translation: CASSQSIPTTVSYNEQFF.

Many counts were recorded for this clonotype. This chain links TRBV2 with TRBJ1-5; D is perhaps TRBD1 (5 bases). Germline-derived CDR1 and CDR2 are SNHLY and FYNNEI. With 6 bases removed from V and 3 bases from J, the gap between germline ends came to 12 bases. The CDR3 spans 14 residues. DNA of the CDR3: TGTGCCAGCAGCGATAACAGGCCCAATCAGCCCCAGCATTTT. The encoded protein is CASSDNRPNQPQHF.

This clonotype was observed a handful of times. J is TRBJ1-1 and V is TRBV4-2, with unresolved D. The CDR3 loop spans 16 amino acids. Germline V CDR1 and CDR2: LGHNA, YNFKEQ. V shed 4 bases and J shed 0 bases, with 15 bases lying between them. The CDR3 reads CASSPVPDGLNTEAFF. The DNA of the CDR3 is TGTGCCAGCAGCCCAGTGCCGGACGGCCTGAACACTGAAGCTTTCTTT.

This clonotype showed up many times. V gene TRBV29-1 combines with J gene TRBJ2-4; the D gene is possibly TRBD2 (5 bases). CDR3 length: 14 residues. The V end was cut by 4 bases, the J end by 9 bases, with 19 bases between. Germline V gene sequence: CDR1 SQVTM, CDR2 ANQGSEA. CDR3: CSVGDGLERSIQYF. CDR3 DNA: TGCAGCGTTGGCGACGGGCTAGAGCGGAGCATTCAGTACTTC.

This clonotype has at least ten counts. The junction differs from germline at one of its ends, possibly a read error. The chain carries TRBV20-1 and TRBJ1-1, with D possibly being TRBD1 (5 bases). The CDR3 is made up of 13 amino acids. CDR1 is DFQATT and CDR2 is SNEGSKA in the germline V gene (reference sequence). The CDR3 here is CSVRNTGNTEAFF. CDR3 nucleotide sequence: TGCAGTGTTAGAAATACAGGGAACACTGAAGCTTTCTTT.

Ten or more counts support this clonotype. The V gene is TRBV20-1, the J gene TRBJ2-7; the match to TRBD2 covers 9 bases. Losses at the gene ends were 0 bases for V and 5 bases for J; bases not matched to a gene: 8. Germline-derived CDR1 and CDR2 are DFQATT and SNEGSKA (reference sequence). This CDR3 comprises 15 residues. CDR3 sequence: CSARDHLAGFDEQYF. The DNA for the CDR3 is TGCAGTGCTAGAGATCACCTAGCGGGATTCGACGAGCAGTACTTC.

Remarks on this clonotype: A much larger clone sits a single nucleotide away, making a read error possible. The rearrangement uses TRBV7-3 and TRBJ2-1, with 9 bases identical to TRBD2. V trimming: 5 bases; J trimming: 6 bases; junction bases outside the gene matches: 8. The CDR3 has 15 residues. Per germline, CDR1 SGHTA and CDR2 FQGTGA. The CDR3 bases are TGTGCCAGCAGCGTGATACTAGCGGGCCGCAATGAGCAGTTCTTC. Its translation is CASSVILAGRNEQFF.

For this clonotype: With a much larger clone just one base away, this may be a read error. The V gene is TRBV12-3 or TRBV12-4, the J gene TRBJ2-1; 7 bases line up with TRBD2. The CDR3 has 15 amino acids. The CDR3 DNA sequence: TGTGCCAGCAGCCCACCGGGGGGATCCTACAAGGAGCAGTTCTTC. The encoded protein is CASSPPGGSYKEQFF.

This clonotype was seen ten or more times. The chain carries TRBV28 and TRBJ2-5; no firm D call. This CDR3 comprises 14 residues. Looked up from germline, CDR1 is MDHEN and CDR2 is SYDVKM. V dropped 5 bases and J dropped 5 bases, with 15 bases sitting between them. The CDR3 DNA sequence: TGTGCCAGCAGTACCGACTTCAAGAAGGAGACCCAGTACTTC. Translation: CASSTDFKKETQYF.

This clonotype was seen more than once but under ten times. V usage is TRBV21-1 and J usage is TRBJ2-7; the tabulated D call, TRBD1, remains unverified against the DNA. TRBV21-1 is a pseudogene locus. This CDR3 comprises 15 residues. The CDR3: CASRKGQGTTYEQYF. The CDR3 nucleotides are TGTGCCAGCAGAAAGGGACAGGGAACCACCTACGAGCAGTACTTC.

This clonotype was observed many times. This chain connects TRBV5-1 to TRBJ2-1, with D tentatively TRBD2 (5 bases). The CDR3 consists of 15 residues. Germline V gives CDR1 SGHRS, CDR2 YFSETQ. Trimming shortened V by 0 bases and J by 3 bases, and 10 bases separated the two germline ends. This chain's CDR3 is CASSLGSGNYNEQFF. CDR3 nucleotide sequence: TGCGCCAGCAGCTTGGGATCGGGGAACTACAATGAGCAGTTCTTC.